Sequencing of this T cell receptor beta chain was carried out in a study of CD8 T cells in ankylosing spondylitis. The germline CDR1 and CDR2 sequences are DFQATT and SNEGSKA (reference sequence). V was shortened by 2 bases and J by 4 bases, with 14 bases between the two germline ends. This CDR3 has 14 amino acids. This clonotype turned up a few times. Its antigen is still unknown. Regarding the study as a whole: Ankylosing spondylitis blood seemed to carry a telltale TCR beta motif made of roughly eight highly homologous variants.

For TCR beta, libraries came from quantitative 5'-RACE with molecular barcodes. From the 5' RACE reads, TCRdb called clonotypes with MiXCR, one entry per CDR3 protein. The table records hundreds of thousands of distinct CDR3 sequences, 12% of them present only once. Sequenced input: blood, either unsorted or a sorted T cell fraction (not recorded which). This TCR came from a male donor with ankylosing spondylitis. The genes are TRBV20-1 and TRBJ1-1; D unresolved. The CDR3 sequence is CSARRRSFGTEAFF. DNA of the CDR3: TGCAGTGCTAGACGACGTAGCTTCGGCACTGAAGCTTTCTTT.